These T cell receptor beta chains were read from a single sample in a study of cytomegalovirus exposure and HLA in healthy donors. Profiling relied on immunoSEQ multiplex PCR, and the TCRdb table lists in-frame clones only, not all of them. The sample includes about 160,000 clones, about 79% seen only once; the top ten take roughly 6.5%. The sample was PBMCs. These receptors came from a man over 45 in good health and CMV-seropositive. Each CDR3 is given with its conserved first and last residue. D genes are given only for firm matches. Clone size is shown for a subset of rows, as once, few, many or a class of expanded clone.

v_gene	j_gene	abundance	d_gene	CDR3nt	CDR3aa
TRBV7-9	TRBJ2-7	NA	TRBD1	TGTGCCAGCAGCTTAGCGGGGGGACAGGGGGCGAAAGAGCAGTACTTC	CASSLAGGQGAKEQYF
TRBV27	TRBJ2-5	NA	NA	TGTGCCAGCAGCCCCGACAGGTTGGGGACCCAGTACTTC	CASSPDRLGTQYF
TRBV5-1	TRBJ2-3	NA	TRBD2	TGCGCCAGCAGCTCCGGACTAGCGGGGGGGAACACAGATACGCAGTATTTT	CASSSGLAGGNTDTQYF
TRBV28	TRBJ2-2	NA	TRBD2	TGTGCCATCACTAGCGGGAGGGTGAACACCGGGGAGCTGTTTTTT	CAITSGRVNTGELFF
TRBV7-2	TRBJ2-4	NA	TRBD2	TGTGCCAGCAGCTCGGTCGGGACTACCGTATCCAACATTCAGTACTTC	CASSSVGTTVSNIQYF
TRBV15	TRBJ2-5	few	NA	TGTGCCACCAGCAGACACAGGGAGGGCGGGGGTCAAGAGACCCAGTACTTC	CATSRHREGGGQETQYF
TRBV7-9	TRBJ2-2	NA	NA	TGTGCCAGCAGCTTAGAGTCAGGGGCCGGGGAGCTGTTTTTT	CASSLESGAGELFF
TRBV19	TRBJ1-1	NA	NA	TGTGCCAGTAGTATGGAGGGAACCACTGAAGCTTTCTTT	CASSMEGTTEAFF
TRBV28	TRBJ2-5	NA	TRBD2	TGTGCCAGCAGCTACCGTAGCGGGAGGGGGGCTCAAGAGACCCAGTACTTC	CASSYRSGRGAQETQYF
TRBV28	TRBJ2-2	NA	NA	TGTGCCAGCAGCTCCCCCGGTGGGGGGACCGGGGAGCTGTTTTTT	CASSSPGGGTGELFF
TRBV2	TRBJ1-1	NA	TRBD1	TGTGCCAGCAGAAGGGACAGGAGCGCTGAAGCTTTCTTT	CASRRDRSAEAFF
TRBV6-6	TRBJ2-3	NA	NA	TGTGCCATCCAGTTAATGGTTGGAGGTACGCAGTATTTT	CAIQLMVGGTQYF
TRBV11-2	TRBJ2-1	NA	NA	TGTGCCAGCAGCTTAGAAGAGAAGGGGAGGAGTACGTACAATGAGCAGTTCTTC	CASSLEEKGRSTYNEQFF
TRBV7-6	TRBJ1-1	NA	NA	TGTGCCAGCAGCCCAAGTGTAGGGGCGTACACTGAAGCTTTCTTT	CASSPSVGAYTEAFF
TRBV9	TRBJ2-3	NA	TRBD1	TGTGCCAGCAGCGACGAAAGGGCAGGGGGCCGTCATACGCAGTATTTT	CASSDERAGGRHTQYF
TRBV14	TRBJ2-5	NA	NA	TGTGCCAGCAGCCAAGAAAGTGCGGCTAGCGTGGCGGAGACCCAGTACTTC	CASSQESAASVAETQYF
TRBV2	TRBJ1-1	NA	NA	TGTGCCAGCAGTGATGGGGGGATGCTGAACACTGAAGCTTTCTTT	CASSDGGMLNTEAFF
TRBV19	TRBJ1-1	few	TRBD1	TGTGCCAGTAGTCTCGACAGGGGCGGCACTGAAGCTTTCTTT	CASSLDRGGTEAFF
TRBV7-8	TRBJ1-6	NA	NA	TGTGCCAGCAGCTTCCTGGAGAATTCACCCCTCCACTTT	CASSFLENSPLHF
TRBV29-1	TRBJ1-3	NA	TRBD1	TGCAGCGCCGAAGCAGGGGGTCGGAACACCATATATTTT	CSAEAGGRNTIYF
TRBV19	TRBJ2-1	NA	NA	TGTGCCAGGAGAGCTGAGAGCTCCTACAATGAGCAGTTCTTC	CARRAESSYNEQFF
TRBV7-8	TRBJ2-2	NA	TRBD2	TGTGCCAGCAGCTTAGCGAGGACTAGCGCTCACACCGGGGAGCTGTTTTTT	CASSLARTSAHTGELFF
TRBV5-1	TRBJ1-6	NA	NA	TGCGCCAGCAGCTTGGAGGCGACAGGCGCCACCCTCCACTTT	CASSLEATGATLHF
TRBV7-9	TRBJ2-1	NA	TRBD2	TGTGCCAGCAGCCACCGGACTAGCGGGGTGGATGAGCAGTTCTTC	CASSHRTSGVDEQFF
TRBV7-7	TRBJ2-1	NA	NA	TGTGCCAGCAGCCCCGGACAGACCCTTCTGGATGAGCAGTTCTTC	CASSPGQTLLDEQFF
TRBV28	TRBJ1-2	NA	TRBD1	TGTGCCAGCGTACTAGGGACAGGCGATGGCTACACCTTC	CASVLGTGDGYTF
TRBV19	TRBJ1-5	NA	TRBD1	TGTGCCAGTGATCTTTCCGGGACAGGGAATCAGCCCCAGCATTTT	CASDLSGTGNQPQHF
TRBV19	TRBJ1-4	NA	TRBD1	TGTGCCAGTAGTCCCCGGACAGGGGCTTTTGATGAAAAACTGTTTTTT	CASSPRTGAFDEKLFF
TRBV9	TRBJ1-2	once	TRBD1	TGTGCCAGCAGCGCCCCCCCGACAGGGAGGAACTATGGCTACACCTTC	CASSAPPTGRNYGYTF
TRBV27	TRBJ1-2	NA	NA	TGTGCCAGCAGTCCTTACAGGGCCGACTATGGCTACACCTTC	CASSPYRADYGYTF
TRBV7-6	TRBJ2-7	NA	TRBD1	TGTGCCAGCAGCTTAGGGACAGGGGAGTACGAGCAGTACTTC	CASSLGTGEYEQYF
TRBV5-6	TRBJ1-5	NA	TRBD1	TGTGCCAGCAGCTGGAACAGGGGAGGTCAGCCCCAGCATTTT	CASSWNRGGQPQHF
TRBV9	TRBJ2-1	NA	TRBD2	TGTGCCAGCAGCTCACGGGGGGATTACAATGAGCAGTTCTTC	CASSSRGDYNEQFF
TRBV6-5	TRBJ1-4	NA	TRBD1	TGTGCCAGCAGCCTATCCGGGACAGGGGATGAAAAACTGTTTTTT	CASSLSGTGDEKLFF
TRBV5-1	TRBJ1-1	NA	NA	TGCGCCAGCAGCTTGTGGAGGGGTAAAGACACTGAAGCTTTCTTT	CASSLWRGKDTEAFF
TRBV21-1	TRBJ1-1	NA	NA	TGTGCCAGCAGCAGGAAGGGGTTTATAAACACTGAAGCTTTCTTT	CASSRKGFINTEAFF
TRBV6-1	TRBJ2-7	once	TRBD1	TGTGCCAGCAGGTCCCGGGACAGCTACGAGCAGTACTTC	CASRSRDSYEQYF
TRBV27	TRBJ1-1	few	TRBD1	TGTGCCAGCAGTCAGACAGGGGGCGGGCAGGAAGCTTTCTTT	CASSQTGGGQEAFF
TRBV19	TRBJ2-6	NA	NA	TGTGCCAGTAGTATAGGGGGCAGATCGAGCTCTGGGGCCAACGTCCTGACTTTC	CASSIGGRSSSGANVLTF
TRBV15	TRBJ1-5	NA	NA	TGTGCCACCAGCAGAGATTCAGGGGAGCCCCAGCATTTT	CATSRDSGEPQHF
TRBV11-2	TRBJ1-1	once	NA	TGTGCCAGCAGCTTAATGGGGGGAACTGAAGCTTTCTTT	CASSLMGGTEAFF
TRBV29-1	TRBJ2-1	NA	NA	TGCAGCGTCCCGCGTGCGGGGGCAACCAATGAGCAGTTCTTC	CSVPRAGATNEQFF
TRBV9	TRBJ1-6	NA	NA	TGTGCCAGCAGCTCATCGGGGGGCTATAATTCACCCCTCCACTTT	CASSSSGGYNSPLHF
TRBV5-6	TRBJ1-1	NA	NA	TGTGCCAGCAGCGGAGGTGACACCTTGAACACTGAAGCTTTCTTT	CASSGGDTLNTEAFF
TRBV4-1	TRBJ2-6	NA	TRBD2	TGCGCCAGCAGCCAAGCTAGCGGGGACTTTGCTGGGGCCAACGTCCTGACTTTC	CASSQASGDFAGANVLTF
TRBV12-5	TRBJ2-2	NA	TRBD1	TGTGCTAGTGGTAGCCCGACAGGGGATACCGGGGAGCTGTTTTTT	CASGSPTGDTGELFF
TRBV27	TRBJ2-6	NA	NA	TGTGCCAGCAGTTCCCAAGTAGTCCTCTCTGGGGCCAACGTCCTGACTTTC	CASSSQVVLSGANVLTF
TRBV19	TRBJ2-3	NA	TRBD2	TGTGCCAGTGGGCCGACTAGCGGGAGGACAGATACGCAGTATTTT	CASGPTSGRTDTQYF
TRBV11-2	TRBJ1-3	NA	NA	TGTGCCAGCAGCTACCGACCAGCAGGGCCAAGAAACACCATATATTTT	CASSYRPAGPRNTIYF
TRBV7-9	TRBJ2-1	NA	NA	TGTGCCAGCAGCTTACGGGAAACACCTCCGAATGAGCAGTTCTTC	CASSLRETPPNEQFF
TRBV10-1	TRBJ1-3	NA	NA	TGCGCCAGCAGTTCGTCCCAGGGCCTCTCTGGAAACACCATATATTTT	CASSSSQGLSGNTIYF
TRBV19	TRBJ1-1	NA	NA	TGTGCCAGTAGTATACAAGGGGTGGGCACTGAAGCTTTCTTT	CASSIQGVGTEAFF
TRBV7-8	TRBJ1-1	NA	NA	TGTGCCAGCAGCTCGACCACAGTTAACACTGAAGCTTTCTTT	CASSSTTVNTEAFF
TRBV5-1	TRBJ1-1	NA	TRBD1	TGCGCCAGCAGCTTGGGACAGGGGGAAGCTTTCTTT	CASSLGQGEAFF
TRBV4-1	TRBJ1-3	NA	NA	TGCGCCAGCAGCCAAGATAGGGGGGGCTATGGAAACACCATATATTTT	CASSQDRGGYGNTIYF